Following are 7 T cell receptor beta chains from one sample sequenced in a study of tumor and adjacent non-tumor tissue in lung cancer. A modified ARM-PCR protocol with three rounds of nested PCR amplified TCRbeta. TCRdb reanalysed the multiplex PCR reads using MiXCR and keeps one entry per CDR3 protein. This repertoire shows some 74,000 distinct CDR3 sequences, over 60% found once; its top ten account for approximately 9%. This sample's RNA came from whole unsorted tissue. The sequencing sample was made of lung tumor tissue. These receptors were collected from a woman aged 35 to 49 with non-small cell lung cancer.

Turning to this clonotype: A junction end diverges from the germline sequence, so it may reflect a read error. The gene calls are TRBV12-3 or TRBV12-4 and TRBJ2-7, with D perhaps given as TRBD1 or TRBD2 (5 bases each). CDR3 length equals 13 residues. CDR3 residues: CASSPEGSREQNF. Here the CDR3 DNA reads TGTGCCAGCAGCCCAGAGGGGTCCCGCGAGCAGAACTTC.

Concerning this clonotype: One junction end disagrees with the germline gene, perhaps due to a read error. The rearrangement uses TRBV6-5 and TRBJ2-4; TRBD1 aligns across 8 bases. Germline V gene sequence: CDR1 MNHEY, CDR2 SVGAGI. The CDR3 covers 15 residues. This CDR3 is CASSSQGAAENIQYF. CDR3 in DNA: TGTGCCAGCAGCTCCCAGGGGGCAGCCGAAAACATTCAGTACTTC.

By its share, this clonotype is medium-sized. V and J are TRBV6-1 and TRBJ2-1, with 7 bases matching TRBD2. The germline gives CDR1 MNHNS, CDR2 SASEGT. V shed 3 bases and J 9 bases; nucleotides not matched to a gene: 14. The CDR3 extends over 16 amino acids. CDR3 nucleotides: TGTGCCAGCAGTGACCTCTGGGCGGGAGCTTTCGGTGAGCAGTTCTTC. It encodes CASSDLWAGAFGEQFF.

Note on this clonotype: A much larger clonotype is one base distant, so this may be a read error. V is TRBV20-1 and J is TRBJ2-6; 8 bases agree with TRBD1. CDR1 is DFQATT and CDR2 is SNEGSKA in the germline V gene (reference sequence). This CDR3 comprises 17 residues. The CDR3 spells CSAGKTGVNSGADVLTF. The CDR3 coding sequence is TGCAGTGCTGGAAAGACAGGGGTAAACTCTGGGGCCGACGTCCTGACTTTC.

With respect to this clonotype: A read error may produce the germline difference seen at one junction end. V usage is TRBV4-1 and J usage is TRBJ2-3, with TRBD1 matching over 7 bases. The end of the DNA is better explained by TRBJ1-5, so the J call may be wrong. CDR1 MGHRA and CDR2 YSYEKL come from the germline V gene. The CDR3 runs to 17 residues. The CDR3 is CASRQDRVSGSSDTQHF. The CDR3 DNA reads as TGCGCCAGCAGACAAGACAGGGTTAGCGGGAGCTCGGATACGCAGCATTTT.

About this clonotype itself: A much larger clonotype is one base distant, so this may be a read error. J is TRBJ2-7 and V is TRBV7-8; perhaps D is TRBD1 or TRBD2 (6 bases each). Germline V gene lookup returns CDR1 SGHVS and CDR2 FQNEAQ. This CDR3 is built from 17 residues. Written as DNA, the CDR3 is TGTGCCAGCAGCCCTAACACGGGGGCTGGCACTCACTACGAGCGGTACTTC. It translates to CASSPNTGAGTHYERYF.

DNA of the CDR3: TGTGCCAGCAGTTACCCCCCTCACGCTCCCTCCTGCGATCAGTACTTC. Protein: CASSYPPHAPSCDQYF. This chain uses TRBV6-2 or TRBV6-3 with TRBJ2-7; D is undetermined. Germline V gene data show CDR1 as MNHEY and CDR2 as SVGEGT. Trimming shortened V by 2 bases and J by 10 bases, and 24 bases separated the two germline ends. This CDR3 is built from 16 residues.